This is a list of T cell receptor beta chains from one sample in a study of beta chain features in type 1 diabetes. Only in-frame clones appear in the TCRdb table, and some are missing; sequencing was by immunoSEQ multiplex PCR. This table holds 900,000 or so clones, around a sixth found once. The sample consisted of naive CD4+ T cells from blood. The receptors were gathered from a young woman in good health. Both conserved end residues are part of each CDR3. D genes are given only for firm matches. Size is omitted from some rows. Given values are once, few, many or a class for expanded clones.

j_call	d_call	clone_size	v_call	cdr3_nt	cdr3_aa
TRBJ2-3	.	.	TRBV4-2	TGTGCCAGCAGCCAAGAGCGGGCCGCGGGTAGAGGGAACACAGATACGCAGTATTTT	CASSQERAAGRGNTDTQYF
TRBJ2-4	.	few	TRBV21-1	TGTGCCAGCAGCACCCAACTAGCACAGGTCGCCAAAAACATTCAGTACTTC	CASSTQLAQVAKNIQYF
TRBJ2-2	TRBD2	few	TRBV28	TGTGCCAGCGGAGCTAGCGGGAGGGGGAACACCGGGGAGCTGTTTTTT	CASGASGRGNTGELFF
TRBJ2-3	.	.	TRBV5-1	TGCGCCAGCAGCACTACCCGGGACGGCTTCACAGATACGCAGTATTTT	CASSTTRDGFTDTQYF
TRBJ2-7	.	few	TRBV18	TGTGCCAGCTCACCCCTGGTCGGCTCCTACGAGCAGTACTTC	CASSPLVGSYEQYF
TRBJ2-1	.	.	TRBV5-4	TGTGCCAGCAGCCAAACAAATGAGCAGTTCTTC	CASSQTNEQFF
TRBJ2-7	TRBD2	few	TRBV5-6	TGTGCCAGCAGCTTAGGACTAGCGGTAACCTACGAGCAGTACTTC	CASSLGLAVTYEQYF
TRBJ2-1	TRBD2	.	TRBV5-4	TGTGCCAGCAGCTTGGTTGGCGGGAGAAACCATGAGCAGTTCTTC	CASSLVGGRNHEQFF
TRBJ2-7	TRBD1	.	TRBV28	TGTGCCAGCAGCCGTCCGGGACAGGGGACCTACGAGCAGTACTTC	CASSRPGQGTYEQYF
TRBJ2-5	.	few	TRBV5-4	TGTGCCAGCAGCTACGGACAGCAAGAGACCCAGTACTTC	CASSYGQQETQYF
TRBJ2-5	.	.	TRBV7-2	TGTGCCAGCAGCTTAGGGGCTGGAGGAGGGACCCAGTACTTC	CASSLGAGGGTQYF
TRBJ2-3	TRBD2	.	TRBV4-2	TGTGCCAGCAGCCAAGGTGATAGCGGGAGGAACACAGATACGCAGTATTTT	CASSQGDSGRNTDTQYF
TRBJ2-1	.	few	TRBV28	TGTGCCAGCAGTTTCTGGGGCAATGAGCAGTTCTTC	CASSFWGNEQFF
TRBJ2-7	.	.	TRBV7-9	TGTGCCAGCAGCTTAACCTCAGGGGGGCCCTACGAGCAGTACTTC	CASSLTSGGPYEQYF
TRBJ1-4	.	.	TRBV25-1	TGTGCCAGCAGTGAATACGGTAGTGAAAAACTGTTTTTT	CASSEYGSEKLFF
TRBJ2-1	.	many	TRBV10-3	TGTGCCATCAATGGGGATCCATACAATGAGCAGTTCTTC	CAINGDPYNEQFF
TRBJ2-7	.	.	TRBV27	TGTGCCAGCAGTCGATCCTGGCCCTACGAGCAGTACTTC	CASSRSWPYEQYF
TRBJ2-2	.	few	TRBV2	TGTGCCAGCAGTGATGGGCAGAACACCGGGGAGCTGTTTTTT	CASSDGQNTGELFF
TRBJ2-3	.	.	TRBV7-2	TGTGCCAGCAGCCTCCCTGGAGCCCCCACAGATACGCAGTATTTT	CASSLPGAPTDTQYF
TRBJ2-7	TRBD1	few	TRBV6-6	TGTGCCAGCAGTCCTCGACAGGGCGGCTACGAGCAGTACTTC	CASSPRQGGYEQYF
TRBJ2-2	.	few	TRBV10-3	TGTGCCATCACCGACAGACTACAGAACACCGGGGAGCTGTTTTTT	CAITDRLQNTGELFF
TRBJ1-5	.	few	TRBV20-1	TGCAGTGCACTACGTCGGTCCCAGCATTTT	CSALRRSQHF
TRBJ2-7	.	few	TRBV28	TGTGCCAGCAGTCATTACAGGCTCCCCTACGAGCAGTACTTC	CASSHYRLPYEQYF
TRBJ2-7	.	few	TRBV19	TGTGCCACTAGATCCTGGGACGAGCAGTACTTC	CATRSWDEQYF
TRBJ2-3	.	.	TRBV6-5	TGTGCCAGCAAAAGTCTCAATACAGATACGCAGTATTTT	CASKSLNTDTQYF
TRBJ2-1	.	few	TRBV4-1	TGCGCCAGCAGCCAAGATGGTAGAGGGAGTTCGTACAATGAGCAGTTCTTC	CASSQDGRGSSYNEQFF
TRBJ2-1	.	few	TRBV10-3	TGTGCCATCACGGACGGGCTGGGTGACAATGAGCAGTTCTTC	CAITDGLGDNEQFF
TRBJ2-2	TRBD2	.	TRBV5-1	TGCGCCAGCACCCGGACTAGCTACACCGGGGAGCTGTTTTTT	CASTRTSYTGELFF
TRBJ1-3	.	few	TRBV15	TGTGCCACCAGCAGAGATCTCGGAAACACCATATATTTT	CATSRDLGNTIYF
TRBJ2-5	.	.	TRBV27	TGTGCCAGCAGTTTATTATACGGCCAAGAGACCCAGTACTTC	CASSLLYGQETQYF
TRBJ2-7	.	few	TRBV7-2	TGTGCCAGCAGCTTAGCCCCCGCTCCCGAGCAGTACTTC	CASSLAPAPEQYF
TRBJ2-7	TRBD1	.	TRBV19	TGTGCCAGTAGTTTGTGGGACAGAGTCTACGAGCAGTACTTC	CASSLWDRVYEQYF
TRBJ1-5	.	few	TRBV27	TGTGCCAGCATGCGACGGCGGGGAATGGGAAGCAATCAGCCCCAGCATTTT	CASMRRRGMGSNQPQHF
TRBJ2-6	.	.	TRBV19	TGTGCCAGTAGTATCGTCTGGTTCTCCTCTGGGGCCAACGTCCTGACTTTC	CASSIVWFSSGANVLTF
TRBJ2-2	TRBD2	.	TRBV19	TGTGCCCTCGGGGGAGCAGCGGGAGGAACCGGGGAGCTGTTTTTT	CALGGAAGGTGELFF
TRBJ2-1	TRBD1	few	TRBV25-1	TGTGCCACGAGGACAGGGACTGCTTACTACAATGAGCAGTTCTTC	CATRTGTAYYNEQFF
TRBJ2-4	TRBD1	.	TRBV18	TGTGCCAGCTCACCACCGAATACAGGGGGCTCGGCCAAAAACATTCAGTACTTC	CASSPPNTGGSAKNIQYF
TRBJ2-1	.	few	TRBV18	TGTGCCAGCTCAGCATTGGCCAGCTCCTACAATGAGCAGTTCTTC	CASSALASSYNEQFF
TRBJ2-5	TRBD2	few	TRBV4-3	TGCGCCAGCAGCCAAGAGTGGGGAGGGGAGACCCAGTACTTC	CASSQEWGGETQYF
TRBJ1-1	.	.	TRBV6-6	TGTGCCAGCAGCCTCGGGGGGGTCGGCACTGAAGCTTTCTTT	CASSLGGVGTEAFF
TRBJ2-7	.	few	TRBV5-4	TGTGCCAGCAGCTCCGCCGGGAAGATTCGCCACGAGCAGTACTTC	CASSSAGKIRHEQYF